This T cell receptor beta chain is drawn from a study of patients and donors after allogeneic stem cell transplantation. TCRdb reprocessed the RT-PCR reads via MiXCR and lists one record per CDR3 protein. The table includes approximately 200,000 distinct CDR3 sequences, roughly 38% detected once. V was clipped by 0 bases and J by 9 bases, with 12 bases between them. CDR1 is DFQATT and CDR2 is SNEGSKA in the germline V gene (reference sequence). The CDR3 is made up of 13 amino acids. The TCR sequence derives from a human donor who was either an allogeneic HSCT recipient or a stem cell or donor lymphocyte infusion donor (not recorded which). It is not recorded whose cells these are; they may come from a transplant donor. The J gene is TRBJ1-5, the V gene TRBV20-1; unclear D gene. Sequenced sample: blood, either unsorted or a sorted T cell fraction (not recorded which). CDR3 in amino acids: CSARDTITGPQHF. The CDR3 DNA reads TGCAGTGCTAGAGATACAATAACCGGGCCCCAGCATTTT.